The T cell receptor (beta chain) under discussion was sequenced for a study of T-cell reconstitution after alpha-beta-depleted transplantation in children. TCRbeta library construction was performed incorporating unique molecular identifiers. TCRdb reprocessed the PCR reads with MiXCR, giving one entry per CDR3 protein. The repertoire includes 500,000 or so distinct CDR3 sequences, roughly 33% of them detected once, and 2.4% sits in the top ten. This clonotype was recorded a few times. Trimming removed 0 bases from V and 6 bases from J, with 6 bases in between. The CDR3 has 13 amino acids. Germline V lookup: CDR1 SQVTM, CDR2 ANQGSEA.

The TCR comes from a human donor who donated a stem cell graft to a child with aplastic anemia. The gene calls are TRBV29-1 and TRBJ1-6; D ambiguous. The specimen comprised PBMCs from the stem cell graft donor, sampled from the stem cell graft. The CDR3 nucleotides are TGCAGCGTTGAAGAGGGCCCTAATTCACCCCTCCACTTT. Encoded protein: CSVEEGPNSPLHF.